What follows are 9 T cell receptor beta chains derived from one specimen sequenced in a study of blood T cell repertoires in COVID-19. Data came from immunoSEQ multiplex PCR; TCRdb stores just in-frame clones and leaves some out. The sample contains roughly 220,000 clones, approximately 80% of which appear only once. Sequencing input: peripheral blood. Every receptor here comes from a woman aged 40-49 years who had recovered from COVID-19.

This clone was counted between two and nine times. The rearrangement joins TRBV3-1 (or the pseudogene TRBV3-2) to TRBJ2-1, with a possible D match to TRBD2 (7 bases). Germline V CDR1 and CDR2: LGHDT, YNNKEL (reference sequence). V dropped 0 bases and J dropped 15 bases, with 9 bases sitting between them. The CDR3 totals 11 residues. The CDR3 region has the DNA TGTGCCAGCAGCCAAGAGCGGGGGCGGTTCTTC. Translation: CASSQERGRFF.

The chain links TRBV19 to TRBJ1-4, with D possibly matching TRBD1 (5 bases). Trimming removed 4 bases from V and 4 bases from J, with 13 bases in between. The germline CDR1 and CDR2 sequences are LNHDA and SQIVND (reference sequence). This CDR3 contains 15 residues. The chain's CDR3 is CASSTLTEYNEKLFF. CDR3 nucleotide sequence: TGTGCCAGTAGTACATTGACAGAATATAATGAAAAACTGTTTTTT.

This clone came up once. This chain uses TRBV19 with TRBJ1-5; 9 nucleotides agree with TRBD1. CDR1 and CDR2 (germline): LNHDA, SQIVND (reference sequence). CDR3 length: 15 residues. V lost 3 bases to trimming and J lost 7 bases; unmatched junction nucleotides: 7. DNA of the CDR3: TGTGCCAGTAGTATGGGAGGACAGGGGATGCAGCCCCAGCATTTT. Translating gives CASSMGGQGMQPQHF.

This clone showed up just a few times. The chain joins TRBV7-9 to TRBJ1-1; D is ambiguous. In germline, CDR1 is SEHNR, CDR2 FQNEAQ (reference sequence). V gave up 5 bases and J gave up 5 bases, with 12 bases separating them. This CDR3 comprises 13 residues. CDR3 DNA sequence: TGTGCCAGCAGCCCCGGGGTGGCAACTGAAGCTTTCTTT. Amino acid sequence: CASSPGVATEAFF.

V and J are TRBV11-3 and TRBJ2-1, with 9 bases fitting TRBD2. Germline CDR1 is SGHNT and CDR2 is YENEEA. The CDR3 runs to 15 residues. V was clipped by 5 bases and J by 7 bases; unmatched bases: 9. As DNA, the CDR3 is TGTGCCAGCAGCCTTGAGCGGGGGGTTTGGAATGAGCAGTTCTTC. Its translation is CASSLERGVWNEQFF.

This chain links TRBV19 with TRBJ1-3; D gene uncertain. The germline V and J ends were trimmed by 7 bases and 2 bases, with 12 bases remaining between them. From germline, CDR1 is LNHDA and CDR2 SQIVND (reference sequence). The CDR3 is 14 residues long. The CDR3 loop is CASMEGTTGNTIYF. CDR3 nucleotides: TGTGCCAGTATGGAGGGAACGACTGGAAACACCATATATTTT.

The J gene is TRBJ2-7, the V gene TRBV5-6, with D maybe TRBD1 (5 bases). The CDR3 length is 13 residues. Germline V gives CDR1 SGHDT, CDR2 YYEEEE. Between the trimmed V and J ends, which lost 4 bases and 1 base, there was a span of 9 bases. CDR3 DNA: TGTGCCAGCAGCGCGACAGATTCCTACGAGCAGTACTTC. It translates to CASSATDSYEQYF.

This clone was detected only once. The gene calls are TRBV2 and TRBJ1-1; unclear D gene. Trimming pared 10 bases from V and 4 bases from J, leaving 13 bases between. This CDR3 has 12 amino acids. Germline values: CDR1 SNHLY, CDR2 FYNNEI. The chain's CDR3 is CATGGVGTEAFF. For the CDR3, the DNA is TGTGCCACAGGCGGGGTTGGCACTGAAGCTTTCTTT.

The chain couples TRBV7-2 to TRBJ1-1; D not certain. V was clipped by 5 bases and J by 1 base, with 5 bases between them. This CDR3 is built from 12 residues. Germline V CDR1 and CDR2: SGHTA, FQGNSA. The CDR3, as DNA: TGTGCCAGCAGCCGAGGGAACACTGAAGCTTTCTTT. It encodes CASSRGNTEAFF.